This TCR beta chain stems from a study of blood T cell repertoires in COVID-19. For the study at large: The United States, Italy and Spain provided the acute and convalescent COVID-19 samples.

The CDR3 loop spans 15 amino acids. The V gene lost 7 bases and the J gene lost 13 bases, with 23 bases spanning the gap. Germline V CDR1 and CDR2: LNHDA, SQIVND (reference sequence). Grouping used clinical history reported by participants in a survey and questionnaire. Resolution of symptoms, clearance, or two negative PCRs was present in recovered Cohort 3 donors. In the original analysis: Amplifying reference gene primers gave estimates of nucleated cell counts. Profiled with immunoSEQ multiplex PCR; TCRdb holds only in-frame clones, not every one. V, J and clone size were drawn from that table, and D and trimming were deduced from the DNA. The sample yields approximately 480,000 clones, approximately 86% seen once.

This chain joins TRBV19 and TRBJ1-6, with TRBD1 as a possible D gene (5 bases). The receptor was derived from a woman between 18 and 29 years old who had recovered from COVID-19. The sample comprised PBMCs or T cells enriched from blood (not recorded which). CDR3 nucleotides: TGTGCCAGTATAATACGCGGGGCCCCGGGGGGGCCCCTCCACTTT. Translating it yields CASIIRGAPGGPLHF.